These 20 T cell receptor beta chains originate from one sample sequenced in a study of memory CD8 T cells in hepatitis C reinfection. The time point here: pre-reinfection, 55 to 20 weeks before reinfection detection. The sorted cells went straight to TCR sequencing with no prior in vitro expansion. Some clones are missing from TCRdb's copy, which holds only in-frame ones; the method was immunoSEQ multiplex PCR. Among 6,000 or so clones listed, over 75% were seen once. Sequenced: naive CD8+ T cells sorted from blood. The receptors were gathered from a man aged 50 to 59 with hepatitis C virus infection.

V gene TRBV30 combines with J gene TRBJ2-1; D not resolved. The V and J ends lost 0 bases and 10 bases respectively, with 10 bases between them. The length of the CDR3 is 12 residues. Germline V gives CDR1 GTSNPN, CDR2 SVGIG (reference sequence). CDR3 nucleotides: TGTGCCTGGAGTGTAGAAGCTCGGGAGCAGTTCTTC. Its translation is CAWSVEAREQFF.

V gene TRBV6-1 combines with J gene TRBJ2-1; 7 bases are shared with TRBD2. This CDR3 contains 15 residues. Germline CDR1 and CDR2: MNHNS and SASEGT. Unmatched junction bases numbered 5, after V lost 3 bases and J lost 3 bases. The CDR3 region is CASSEGLAVYNEQFF. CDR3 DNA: TGTGCCAGCAGTGAGGGGCTAGCGGTCTACAATGAGCAGTTCTTC.

Written as DNA, the CDR3 is TGTGCCAGCAGCGGACAGGGGGGGGTGAGGGCCAAAAACATTCAGTACTTC. This translates into CASSGQGGVRAKNIQYF. The chain links TRBV21-1 to TRBJ2-4; TRBD1, as called in the table, went unchecked against the DNA. TRBV21-1 is recorded as a pseudogene. The CDR3 runs 17 residues.

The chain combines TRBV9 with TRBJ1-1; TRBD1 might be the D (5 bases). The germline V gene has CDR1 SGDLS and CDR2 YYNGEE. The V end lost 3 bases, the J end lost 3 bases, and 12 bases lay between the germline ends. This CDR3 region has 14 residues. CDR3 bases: TGTGCCAGCAGCGCGACAGCCAGGGACACTGAAGCTTTCTTT. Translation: CASSATARDTEAFF.

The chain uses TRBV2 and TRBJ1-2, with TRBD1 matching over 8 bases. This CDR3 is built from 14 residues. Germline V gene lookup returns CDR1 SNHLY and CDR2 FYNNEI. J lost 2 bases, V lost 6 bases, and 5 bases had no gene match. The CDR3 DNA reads TGTGCCAGCAGGGCGACAGGGGAAAACTATGGCTACACCTTC. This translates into CASRATGENYGYTF.

The CDR3 protein is CASSGRQGTNTEAFF. CDR3 in DNA: TGTGCCAGCAGCGGCAGACAGGGGACGAACACTGAAGCTTTCTTT. The rearrangement links TRBV7-6 to TRBJ1-1; 8 bases agree with TRBD1. This CDR3 spans 15 amino acids. From germline, CDR1 is SGHVS and CDR2 FNYEAQ. Trimming took 5 bases from V and 1 from J; bases not matched to a gene: 6.

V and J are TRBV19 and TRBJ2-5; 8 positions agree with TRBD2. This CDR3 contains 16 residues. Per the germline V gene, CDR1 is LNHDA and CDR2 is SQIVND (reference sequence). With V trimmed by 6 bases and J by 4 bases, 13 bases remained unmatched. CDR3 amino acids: CASSFNGRAVGETQYF. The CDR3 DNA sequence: TGTGCCAGTAGCTTCAACGGGAGGGCGGTGGGAGAGACCCAGTACTTC.

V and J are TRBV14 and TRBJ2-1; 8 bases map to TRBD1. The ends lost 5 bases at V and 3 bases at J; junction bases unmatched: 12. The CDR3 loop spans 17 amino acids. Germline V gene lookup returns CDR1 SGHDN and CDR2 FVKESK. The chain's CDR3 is CASSGPGTGTIYNEQFF. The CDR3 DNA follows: TGTGCCAGCAGCGGCCCCGGGACAGGCACGATCTACAATGAGCAGTTCTTC.

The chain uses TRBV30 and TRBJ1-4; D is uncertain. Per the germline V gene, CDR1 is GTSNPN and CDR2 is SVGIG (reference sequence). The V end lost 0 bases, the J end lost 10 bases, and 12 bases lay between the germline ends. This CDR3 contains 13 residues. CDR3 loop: CAWSVGSRGKLFF. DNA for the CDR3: TGTGCCTGGAGTGTAGGATCCCGCGGAAAACTGTTTTTT.

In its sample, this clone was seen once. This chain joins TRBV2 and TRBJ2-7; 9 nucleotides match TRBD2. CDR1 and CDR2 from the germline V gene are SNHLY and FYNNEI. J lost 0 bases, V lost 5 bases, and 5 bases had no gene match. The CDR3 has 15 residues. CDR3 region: CASSLASGTSYEQYF. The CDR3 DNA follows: TGTGCCAGCAGTTTAGCTAGCGGGACCTCCTACGAGCAGTACTTC.

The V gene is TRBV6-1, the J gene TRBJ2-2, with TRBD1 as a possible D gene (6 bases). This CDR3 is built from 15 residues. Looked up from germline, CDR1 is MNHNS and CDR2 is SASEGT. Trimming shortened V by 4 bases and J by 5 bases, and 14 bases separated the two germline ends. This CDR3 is CASSVPYRETGELFF. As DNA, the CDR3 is TGTGCCAGCAGTGTCCCCTACAGGGAAACCGGGGAGCTGTTTTTT.

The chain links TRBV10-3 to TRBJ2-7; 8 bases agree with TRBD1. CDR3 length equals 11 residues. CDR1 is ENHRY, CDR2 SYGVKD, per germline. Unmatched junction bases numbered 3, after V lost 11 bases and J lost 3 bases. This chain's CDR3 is CAHGTGYEQYF. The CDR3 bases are TGTGCCCACGGGACAGGCTACGAGCAGTACTTC.

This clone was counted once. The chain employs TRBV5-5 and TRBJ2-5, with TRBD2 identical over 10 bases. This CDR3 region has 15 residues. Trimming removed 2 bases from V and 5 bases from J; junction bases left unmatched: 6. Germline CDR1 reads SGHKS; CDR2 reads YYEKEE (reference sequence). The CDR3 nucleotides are TGTGCCAGCAGCTTCCTAGCGGGAGAGGGGGAGACCCAGTACTTC. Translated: CASSFLAGEGETQYF.

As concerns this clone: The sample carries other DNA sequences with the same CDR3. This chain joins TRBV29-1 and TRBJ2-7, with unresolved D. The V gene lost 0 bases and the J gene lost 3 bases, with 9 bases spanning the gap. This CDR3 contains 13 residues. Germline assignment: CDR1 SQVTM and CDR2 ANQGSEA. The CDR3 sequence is CSVEDERDYEQYF. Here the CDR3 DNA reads TGCAGCGTTGAAGATGAGCGCGACTACGAGCAGTACTTC.

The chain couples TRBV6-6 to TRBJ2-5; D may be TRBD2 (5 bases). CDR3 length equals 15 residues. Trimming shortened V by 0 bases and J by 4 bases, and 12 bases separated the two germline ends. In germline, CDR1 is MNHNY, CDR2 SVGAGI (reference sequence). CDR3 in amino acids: CASSYSTGEVETQYF. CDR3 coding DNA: TGTGCCAGCAGTTACTCGACCGGGGAAGTAGAGACCCAGTACTTC.

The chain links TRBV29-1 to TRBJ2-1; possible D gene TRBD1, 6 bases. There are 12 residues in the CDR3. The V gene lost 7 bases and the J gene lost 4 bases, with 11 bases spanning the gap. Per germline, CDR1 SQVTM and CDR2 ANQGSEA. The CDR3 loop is CSARGAYNEQFF. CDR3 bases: TGCAGCGCCAGGGGCGCATACAATGAGCAGTTCTTC.

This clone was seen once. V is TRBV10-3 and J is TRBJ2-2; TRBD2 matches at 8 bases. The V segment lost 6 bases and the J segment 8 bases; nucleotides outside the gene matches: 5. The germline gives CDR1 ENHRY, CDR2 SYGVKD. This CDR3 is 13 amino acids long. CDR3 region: CAIRAAGVGELFF. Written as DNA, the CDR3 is TGTGCCATCAGGGCAGCGGGAGTGGGGGAGCTGTTTTTT.

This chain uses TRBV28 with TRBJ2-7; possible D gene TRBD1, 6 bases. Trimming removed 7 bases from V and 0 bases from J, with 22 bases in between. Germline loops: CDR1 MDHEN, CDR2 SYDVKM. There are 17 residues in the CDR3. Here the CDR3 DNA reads TGTGCCAGCAATCCGGGACACCCTAAGGCTAGCTCCTACGAGCAGTACTTC. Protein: CASNPGHPKASSYEQYF.

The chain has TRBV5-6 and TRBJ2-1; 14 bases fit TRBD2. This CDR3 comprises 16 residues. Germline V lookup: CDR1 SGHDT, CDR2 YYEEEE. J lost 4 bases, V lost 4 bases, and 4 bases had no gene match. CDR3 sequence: CASSEGLAGVYNEQFF. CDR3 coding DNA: TGTGCCAGCAGCGAGGGACTAGCGGGAGTTTACAATGAGCAGTTCTTC.

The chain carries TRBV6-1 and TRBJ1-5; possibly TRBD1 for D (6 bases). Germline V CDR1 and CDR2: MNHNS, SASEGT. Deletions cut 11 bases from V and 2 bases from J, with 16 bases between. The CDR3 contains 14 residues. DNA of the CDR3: TGTGCCGTCCGGGACGCAGGGGGCAATCAGCCCCAGCATTTT. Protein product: CAVRDAGGNQPQHF.